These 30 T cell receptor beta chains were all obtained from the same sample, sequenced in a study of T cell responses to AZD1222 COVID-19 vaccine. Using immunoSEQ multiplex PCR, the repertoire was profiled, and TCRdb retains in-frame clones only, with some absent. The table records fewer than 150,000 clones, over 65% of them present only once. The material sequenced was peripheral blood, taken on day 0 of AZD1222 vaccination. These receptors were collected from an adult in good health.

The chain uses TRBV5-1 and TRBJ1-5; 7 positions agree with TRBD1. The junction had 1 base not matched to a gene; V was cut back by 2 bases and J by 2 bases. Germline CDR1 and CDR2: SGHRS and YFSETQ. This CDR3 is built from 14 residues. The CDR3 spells CASSLTGGNQPQHF. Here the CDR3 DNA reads TGCGCCAGCAGCTTAACAGGGGGCAATCAGCCCCAGCATTTT.

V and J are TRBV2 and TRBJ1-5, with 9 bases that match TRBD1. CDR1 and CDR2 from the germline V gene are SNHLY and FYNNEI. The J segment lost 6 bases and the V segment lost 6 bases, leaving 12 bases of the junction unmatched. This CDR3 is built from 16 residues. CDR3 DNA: TGTGCCAGCAGCTATCTTGGGACAGGGATAACTCAGCCCCAGCATTTT. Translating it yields CASSYLGTGITQPQHF. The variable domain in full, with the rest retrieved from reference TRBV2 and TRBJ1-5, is EPEVTQTPSHQVTQMGQEVILRCVPISNHLYFYWYRQILGQKVEFLVSFYNNEISEKSEIFDDQFSVERPDGSNFTLKIRSTKLEDSAMYFCASSYLGTGITQPQHFGDGTRLSIL.

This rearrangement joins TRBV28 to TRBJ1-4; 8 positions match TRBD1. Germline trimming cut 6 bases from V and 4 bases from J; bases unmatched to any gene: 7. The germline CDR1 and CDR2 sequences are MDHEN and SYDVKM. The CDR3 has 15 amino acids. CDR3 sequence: CASSVFTGGNEKLFF. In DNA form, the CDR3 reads TGTGCCAGCAGCGTATTTACAGGGGGTAATGAAAAACTGTTTTTT.

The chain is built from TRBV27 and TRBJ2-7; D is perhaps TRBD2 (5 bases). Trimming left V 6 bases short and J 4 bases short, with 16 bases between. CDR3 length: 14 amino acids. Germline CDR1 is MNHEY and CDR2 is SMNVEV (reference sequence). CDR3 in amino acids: CASRRVGWGYEQYF. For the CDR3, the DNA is TGTGCCAGCAGGAGGGTAGGGTGGGGTTACGAGCAGTACTTC.

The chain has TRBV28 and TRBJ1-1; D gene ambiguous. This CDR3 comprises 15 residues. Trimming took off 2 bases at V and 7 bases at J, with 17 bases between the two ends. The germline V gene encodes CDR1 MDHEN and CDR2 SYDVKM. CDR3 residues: CASSLTGRVYSEAFF. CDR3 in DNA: TGTGCCAGCAGTTTAACGGGTCGTGTTTATAGTGAAGCTTTCTTT.

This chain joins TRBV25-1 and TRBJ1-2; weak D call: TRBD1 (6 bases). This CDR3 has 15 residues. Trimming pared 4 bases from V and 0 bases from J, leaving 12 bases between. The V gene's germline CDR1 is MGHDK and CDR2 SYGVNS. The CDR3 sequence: CASSGEGVSNYGYTF. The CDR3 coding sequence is TGTGCCAGCAGTGGTGAGGGGGTATCTAACTATGGCTACACCTTC.

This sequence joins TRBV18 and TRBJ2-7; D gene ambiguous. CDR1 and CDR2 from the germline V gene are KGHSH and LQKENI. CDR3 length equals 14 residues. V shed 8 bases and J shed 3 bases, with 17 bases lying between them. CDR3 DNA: TGTGCCAGCCAATCAAGTCTCCAGGACTACGAGCAGTACTTC. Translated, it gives CASQSSLQDYEQYF.

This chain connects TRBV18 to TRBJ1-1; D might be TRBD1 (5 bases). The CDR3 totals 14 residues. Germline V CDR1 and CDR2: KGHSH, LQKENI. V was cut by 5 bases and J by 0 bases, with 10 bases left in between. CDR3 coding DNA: TGTGCCAGCTCAATCGGGACCATGAACACTGAAGCTTTCTTT. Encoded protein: CASSIGTMNTEAFF.

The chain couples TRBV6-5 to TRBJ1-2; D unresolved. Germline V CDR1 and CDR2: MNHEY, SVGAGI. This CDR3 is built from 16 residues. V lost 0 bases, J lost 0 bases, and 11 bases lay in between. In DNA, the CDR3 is TGTGCCAGCAGTTACTCTAGTTCAGCCGCTAACTATGGCTACACCTTC. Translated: CASSYSSSAANYGYTF.

The CDR3 here is CASSIVEINQPQHF. The CDR3 DNA reads as TGTGCCAGTAGTATTGTGGAGATCAATCAGCCCCAGCATTTT. The chain carries TRBV19 and TRBJ1-5; D uncertain. The germline V and J ends were trimmed by 3 bases and 3 bases, with 9 bases remaining between them. CDR3 length: 14 amino acids. CDR1 and CDR2 (germline): LNHDA, SQIVND (reference sequence).

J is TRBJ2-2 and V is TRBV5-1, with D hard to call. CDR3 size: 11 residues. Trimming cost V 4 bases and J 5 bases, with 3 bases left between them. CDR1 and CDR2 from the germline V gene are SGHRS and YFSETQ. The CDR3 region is CASSMTGELFF. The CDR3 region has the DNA TGCGCCAGCAGCATGACCGGGGAGCTGTTTTTT.

In DNA, the CDR3 is TGCGCCAGCAGCCATTCTAGCGGGGGGGCCTACGAGCAGTACTTC. This sequence encodes CASSHSSGGAYEQYF. V and J are TRBV5-1 and TRBJ2-7; 12 bases are shared with TRBD2. Germline CDR1 is SGHRS and CDR2 is YFSETQ. The CDR3 covers 15 residues. V shed 4 bases, J shed 2 bases, and the junction held 4 bases outside the gene matches.

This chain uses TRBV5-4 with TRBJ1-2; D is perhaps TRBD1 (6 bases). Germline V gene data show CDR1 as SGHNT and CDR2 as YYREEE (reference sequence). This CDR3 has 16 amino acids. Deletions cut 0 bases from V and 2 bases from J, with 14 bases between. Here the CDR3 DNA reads TGTGCCAGCAGCTTGGCGCTATGGGGGGCGAACTATGGCTACACCTTC. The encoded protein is CASSLALWGANYGYTF. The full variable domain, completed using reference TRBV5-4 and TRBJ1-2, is ETGVTQSPTHLIKTRGQQVTLRCSSQSGHNTVSWYQQALGQGPQFIFQYYREEENGRGNFPPRFSGLQFPNYSSELNVNALELDDSALYLCASSLALWGANYGYTFGSGTRLTVV.

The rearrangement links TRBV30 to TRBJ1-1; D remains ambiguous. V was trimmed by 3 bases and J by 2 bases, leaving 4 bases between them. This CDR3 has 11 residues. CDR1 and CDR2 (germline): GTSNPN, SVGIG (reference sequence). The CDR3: CAWRPNTEAFF. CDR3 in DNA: TGTGCCTGGAGGCCTAACACTGAAGCTTTCTTT. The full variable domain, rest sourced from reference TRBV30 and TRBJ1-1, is SQTIHQWPATLVQPVGSPLSLECTVEGTSNPNLYWYRQAAGRGLQLLFYSVGIGQISSEVPQNLSASRPQDRQFILSSKKLLLSDSGFYLCAWRPNTEAFFGQGTRLTVV.

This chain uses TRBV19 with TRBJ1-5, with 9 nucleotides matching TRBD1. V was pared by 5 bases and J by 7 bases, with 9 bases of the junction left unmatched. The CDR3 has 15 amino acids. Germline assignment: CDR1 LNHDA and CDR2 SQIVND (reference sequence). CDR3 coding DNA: TGTGCCAGTAGTTCCCGGACAGGGGTTACCCAGCCCCAGCATTTT. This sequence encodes CASSSRTGVTQPQHF. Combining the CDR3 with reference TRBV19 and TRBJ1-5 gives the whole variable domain DGGITQSPKYLFRKEGQNVTLSCEQNLNHDAMYWYRQDPGQGLRLIYYSQIVNDFQKGDIAEGYSVSREKKESFPLTVTSAQKNPTAFYLCASSSRTGVTQPQHFGDGTRLSIL.

CDR3 bases: TGTGCCAGCAGTCCCCGACAGGGGGCTAATTCACCCCTCCACTTT. Its translation is CASSPRQGANSPLHF. The rearrangement uses TRBV7-9 and TRBJ1-6, with TRBD1 identical over 10 bases. J gave up 6 bases and V 6 bases, and 5 bases lay outside the gene matches. The germline CDR1 and CDR2 sequences are SEHNR and FQNEAQ (reference sequence). This CDR3 comprises 15 residues.

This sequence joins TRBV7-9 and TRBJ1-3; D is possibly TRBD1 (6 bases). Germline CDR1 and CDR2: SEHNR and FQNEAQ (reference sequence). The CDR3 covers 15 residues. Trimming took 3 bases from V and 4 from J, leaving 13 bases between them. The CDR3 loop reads CASSFTAGEGNTIYF. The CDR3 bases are TGTGCCAGCAGCTTTACGGCAGGGGAAGGAAACACCATATATTTT.

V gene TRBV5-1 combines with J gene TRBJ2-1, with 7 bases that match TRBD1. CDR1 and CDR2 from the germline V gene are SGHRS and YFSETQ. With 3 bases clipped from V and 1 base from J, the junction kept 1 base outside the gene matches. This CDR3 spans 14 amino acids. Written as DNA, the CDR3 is TGCGCCAGCAGCTGGGGACAGTCCTACAATGAGCAGTTCTTC. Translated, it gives CASSWGQSYNEQFF.

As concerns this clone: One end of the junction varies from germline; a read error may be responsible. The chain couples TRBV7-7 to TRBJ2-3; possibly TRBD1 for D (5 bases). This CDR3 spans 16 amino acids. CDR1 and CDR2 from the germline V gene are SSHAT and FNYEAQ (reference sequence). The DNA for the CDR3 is TGTGCTAGCAGCTTGGACATCTCCTCAGGCACAGATACGCAGTATTTT. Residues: CASSLDISSGTDTQYF.

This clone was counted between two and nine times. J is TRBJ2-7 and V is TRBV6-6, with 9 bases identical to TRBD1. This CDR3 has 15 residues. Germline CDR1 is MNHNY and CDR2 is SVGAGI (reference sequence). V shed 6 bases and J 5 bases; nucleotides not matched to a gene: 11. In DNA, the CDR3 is TGTGCCAGCAGCTCGCCAGGACAGGGGTCCCACGAGCAGTACTTC. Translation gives CASSSPGQGSHEQYF.

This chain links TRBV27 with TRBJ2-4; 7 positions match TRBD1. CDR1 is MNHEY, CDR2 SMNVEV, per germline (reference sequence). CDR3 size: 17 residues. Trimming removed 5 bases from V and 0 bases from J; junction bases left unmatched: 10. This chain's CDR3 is CASSTDWTGLAKNIQYF. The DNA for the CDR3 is TGTGCCAGCAGTACCGACTGGACAGGTCTAGCCAAAAACATTCAGTACTTC.

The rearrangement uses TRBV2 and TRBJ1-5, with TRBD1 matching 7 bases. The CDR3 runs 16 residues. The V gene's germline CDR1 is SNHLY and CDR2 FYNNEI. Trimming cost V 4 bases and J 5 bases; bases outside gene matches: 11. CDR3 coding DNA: TGTGCCAGCAGTGGGCGCGGGACAGAGGTCGATCAGCCCCAGCATTTT. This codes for CASSGRGTEVDQPQHF.

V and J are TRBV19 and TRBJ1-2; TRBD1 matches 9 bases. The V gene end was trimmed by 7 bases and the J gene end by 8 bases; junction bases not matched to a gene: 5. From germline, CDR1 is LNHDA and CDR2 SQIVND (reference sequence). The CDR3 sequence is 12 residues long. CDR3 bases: TGTGCCAGTACGGGACAGGGAATCGGCTACACCTTC. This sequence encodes CASTGQGIGYTF.

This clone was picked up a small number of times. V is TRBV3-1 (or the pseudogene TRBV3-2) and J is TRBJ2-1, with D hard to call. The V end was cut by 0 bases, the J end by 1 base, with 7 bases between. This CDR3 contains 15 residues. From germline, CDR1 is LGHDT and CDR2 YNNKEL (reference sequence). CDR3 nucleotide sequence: TGTGCCAGCAGCCAAGAATTGGGATCCTACAATGAGCAGTTCTTC. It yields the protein CASSQELGSYNEQFF.

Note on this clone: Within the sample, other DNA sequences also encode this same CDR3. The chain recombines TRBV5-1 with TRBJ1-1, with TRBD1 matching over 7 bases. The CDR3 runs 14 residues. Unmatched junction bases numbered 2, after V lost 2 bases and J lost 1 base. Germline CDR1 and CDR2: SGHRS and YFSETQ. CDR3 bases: TGCGCCAGCAGCTTACAGGGGCAGAACACTGAAGCTTTCTTT. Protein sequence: CASSLQGQNTEAFF.

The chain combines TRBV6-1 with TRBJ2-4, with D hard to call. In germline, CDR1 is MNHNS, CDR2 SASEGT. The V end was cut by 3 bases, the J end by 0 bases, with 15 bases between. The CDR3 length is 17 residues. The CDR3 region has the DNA TGTGCCAGCAGTGAGGGTTTTACGAAACTAGCCAAAAACATTCAGTACTTC. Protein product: CASSEGFTKLAKNIQYF.

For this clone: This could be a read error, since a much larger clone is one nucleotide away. The DNA for the CDR3 is TGTGCCAGCAGCGGGAGCTCCTATAATTCACCCCTCCACTTT. Translation gives CASSGSSYNSPLHF. This sequence joins TRBV9 and TRBJ1-6; the D is unclear. Germline V gene sequence: CDR1 SGDLS, CDR2 YYNGEE. The CDR3 runs 14 residues. V was trimmed by 3 bases and J by 0 bases, leaving 4 bases between them.

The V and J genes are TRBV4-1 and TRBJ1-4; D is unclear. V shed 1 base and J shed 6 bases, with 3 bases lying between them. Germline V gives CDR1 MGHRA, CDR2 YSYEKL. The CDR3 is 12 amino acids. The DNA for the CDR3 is TGCGCCAGCAGCCAAGCACATGAAAAACTGTTTTTT. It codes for CASSQAHEKLFF.

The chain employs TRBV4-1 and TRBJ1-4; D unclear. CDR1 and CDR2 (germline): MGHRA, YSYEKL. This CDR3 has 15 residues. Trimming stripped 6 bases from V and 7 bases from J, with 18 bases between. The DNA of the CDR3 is TGCGCCAGCAGGGCAAACACAGTTGCCTCTGAAAAACTGTTTTTT. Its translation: CASRANTVASEKLFF.

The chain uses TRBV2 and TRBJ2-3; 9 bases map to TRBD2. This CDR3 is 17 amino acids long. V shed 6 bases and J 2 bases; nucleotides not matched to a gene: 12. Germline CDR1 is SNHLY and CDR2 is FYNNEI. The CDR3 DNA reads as TGTGCCAGCAGATTCTTTTTACTAGCGGGTGCCACAGATACGCAGTATTTT. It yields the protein CASRFFLLAGATDTQYF.